Presented here are 6 T cell receptor beta chains from one specimen sequenced in a study of blood T cell repertoires in COVID-19. Clones were read by immunoSEQ multiplex PCR, and TCRdb kept only the in-frame ones, dropping some. Found here are 90,000 or so clones, approximately 88% of them singletons; the top ten hold under 0.6%. Sequencing was done on a sample of peripheral blood. The receptor set was obtained from a man between 60 and 75 years old with acute or convalescent COVID-19.

The V call is TRBV12-3 or TRBV12-4, the J call TRBJ1-5; tentative D call: TRBD1 (6 bases). The CDR3 length is 12 residues. V was clipped by 10 bases and J by 5 bases, with 12 bases between them. The DNA for the CDR3 is TGTGCCACCTCAAAGGGGGATCAGCCCCAGCATTTT. Its protein is CATSKGDQPQHF.

Only a few counts were recorded for this clone. The chain links TRBV6-5 to TRBJ1-1, with 7 bases matching TRBD1. The V and J ends lost 6 bases and 4 bases, in that order; junction bases with no gene match: 11. CDR1 and CDR2 (germline): MNHEY, SVGAGI. The CDR3 extends over 15 amino acids. In DNA form, the CDR3 reads TGTGCCAGCAGAGCCTACAGGGGAGCACTCACTGAAGCTTTCTTT. This encodes CASRAYRGALTEAFF.

This clone has just a few counts. The genes are TRBV27 and TRBJ1-2; 8 bases fit TRBD1. The CDR3 extends over 12 amino acids. The junction had 9 bases not matched to a gene; V was cut back by 4 bases and J by 14 bases. Germline assignment: CDR1 MNHEY and CDR2 SMNVEV (reference sequence). The CDR3 nucleotides are TGTGCCAGCAGTTCGAGGACAGGGAGAGAAACCTTC. Translation: CASSSRTGRETF.

The sample holds one count of this clone. The chain employs TRBV30 and TRBJ1-3; D remains unclear. Trimming removed 2 bases at V and 4 bases at J, with 9 bases between. The CDR3 is made up of 13 amino acids. Germline CDR1 is GTSNPN and CDR2 is SVGIG (reference sequence). CDR3 loop: CAWSFVQGNTIYF. The DNA for the CDR3 is TGTGCCTGGAGTTTCGTACAGGGAAACACCATATATTTT.

The V gene is TRBV4-1, the J gene TRBJ1-1, with TRBD1 identical over 8 bases. This CDR3 is 16 amino acids long. The junction had 5 bases not matched to a gene; V was cut back by 1 base and J by 1 base. Germline V CDR1 and CDR2: MGHRA, YSYEKL. For the CDR3, the DNA is TGCGCCAGCAGCCAAGTGGACAGGGCGAAGAACACTGAAGCTTTCTTT. It is translated as CASSQVDRAKNTEAFF.

The chain is built from TRBV6-6 and TRBJ1-5; D is unresolved. This CDR3 comprises 12 residues. The germline V gene encodes CDR1 MNHNY and CDR2 SVGAGI (reference sequence). V lost 6 bases and J lost 6, with 9 bases in between. CDR3 in amino acids: CASSPLSQPQHF. CDR3 nucleotide sequence: TGTGCCAGCAGCCCCCTAAGTCAGCCCCAGCATTTT.